These 28 T cell receptor beta chains originate from one sample sequenced in a study of cytomegalovirus exposure and HLA in healthy donors. It was with 60 Vbeta and 13 Jbeta primers that the PCR ran. Assay used: immunoSEQ multiplex PCR; TCRdb lists only in-frame clones, some missing. The repertoire holds approximately 190,000 clones, with about 85% as singletons. Sample: PBMCs. These receptors were collected from a man in his fifties in good health and CMV-seronegative.

This chain connects TRBV20-1 to TRBJ2-2, with 8 bases lining up with TRBD2. With V trimmed by 6 bases and J by 12 bases, 6 bases remained unmatched. The CDR3 extends over 11 amino acids. Germline assignment: CDR1 DFQATT and CDR2 SNEGSKA (reference sequence). This chain's CDR3 is CSASGGGKLFF. DNA of the CDR3: TGCAGTGCCTCGGGGGGGGGCAAGCTGTTTTTT.

The chain carries TRBV11-2 and TRBJ1-2, with D perhaps TRBD1 (5 bases). This CDR3 spans 17 amino acids. Trimming pared 3 bases from V and 4 bases from J, leaving 21 bases between. Per germline, CDR1 SGHAT and CDR2 FQNNGV. The CDR3 DNA reads TGTGCCAGCAGCTTTTTCCCGGGGAGGGACTCTAGCTATGGCTACACCTTC. It encodes CASSFFPGRDSSYGYTF.

V gene TRBV5-1 combines with J gene TRBJ2-6; a possible D gene is TRBD2 (6 bases). CDR3 size: 16 residues. V lost 1 base to trimming and J lost 2 bases, with 10 bases between them. Per the germline V gene, CDR1 is SGHRS and CDR2 is YFSETQ. The CDR3 spells CASSLPGTPGANVLTF. The CDR3 nucleotides read TGCGCCAGCAGCTTGCCAGGGACTCCTGGGGCCAACGTCCTGACTTTC.

This clone was counted only a few times. CDR3 in amino acids: CASSQGGRTGNTEAFF. The CDR3 region has the DNA TGTGCCAGCAGCCAAGGCGGTAGGACAGGGAACACTGAAGCTTTCTTT. The rearrangement joins TRBV4-2 to TRBJ1-1; 7 nucleotides match TRBD1. The CDR3 runs 16 residues. Per the germline V gene, CDR1 is LGHNA and CDR2 is YNFKEQ. Unmatched junction bases numbered 6, after V lost 1 base and J lost 1 base.

The V and J genes are TRBV5-1 and TRBJ1-5; 7 bases are a match to TRBD1. Germline V gene lookup returns CDR1 SGHRS and CDR2 YFSETQ. The CDR3 is made up of 11 amino acids. With 8 bases clipped from V and 10 bases from J, the junction kept 6 bases outside the gene matches. The CDR3 protein is CARQGLGPQHF. In DNA, the CDR3 is TGCGCCAGACAGGGGTTGGGTCCCCAGCATTTT.

J is TRBJ2-3 and V is TRBV7-9; D gene unclear. With 5 bases removed from V and 0 bases from J, the gap between germline ends came to 12 bases. In germline, CDR1 is SEHNR, CDR2 FQNEAQ (reference sequence). There are 15 residues in the CDR3. As DNA, the CDR3 is TGTGCCAGCAGCCCCCTTATGCGAAGCACAGATACGCAGTATTTT. Protein sequence: CASSPLMRSTDTQYF.

V is TRBV7-2 and J is TRBJ2-1; D might be TRBD1 (7 bases). The CDR3 has 17 amino acids. Between the trimmed V and J ends, which lost 3 bases and 7 bases, there was a span of 22 bases. The germline gives CDR1 SGHTA, CDR2 FQGNSA. Here the CDR3 DNA reads TGTGCCAGCAGCTTCTATTCTTCGACAGGGAGGTATAATGAGCAGTTCTTC. Its protein product is CASSFYSSTGRYNEQFF.

With respect to this clone: A junction end diverges from the germline sequence, so it may reflect a read error. The rearrangement joins TRBV7-9 to TRBJ2-5; a possible D gene is TRBD2 (6 bases). The CDR3 is made up of 16 amino acids. Germline loops: CDR1 SEHNR, CDR2 FQNEAQ (reference sequence). CDR3 amino acids: CSSSHPATYREETQYF. The CDR3, as DNA: TGTTCCAGCAGCCACCCAGCCACATACCGGGAGGAGACCCAGTACTTC.

The V gene is TRBV15, the J gene TRBJ1-5; D perhaps matches TRBD1 (6 bases). Germline CDR1 LNHNV, CDR2 YYDKDF (reference sequence). V was pared by 1 base and J by 0 bases, with 7 bases between. The CDR3 has 15 amino acids. The CDR3 loop is CATSRGTDSNQPQHF. CDR3 sequence (DNA): TGTGCCACCAGCAGAGGGACAGATAGCAATCAGCCCCAGCATTTT.

The V gene is TRBV27, the J gene TRBJ1-1, with D perhaps TRBD1 (5 bases). Trimming cost V 6 bases and J 0 bases, with 8 bases left between them. CDR1 and CDR2 (germline): MNHEY, SMNVEV (reference sequence). The CDR3 consists of 13 residues. As DNA, the CDR3 is TGTGCCAGCAGCTTGACAGTGAACACTGAAGCTTTCTTT. It encodes CASSLTVNTEAFF.

The chain uses TRBV7-9 and TRBJ1-2; 10 bases agree with TRBD1. Trimming removed 1 base from V and 2 bases from J; junction bases left unmatched: 4. The CDR3 is 16 residues long. Germline lookup yields CDR1 SEHNR and CDR2 FQNEAQ (reference sequence). In DNA form, the CDR3 reads TGTGCCAGCAGCTTAGAACGGGACAGGGGAAACTATGGCTACACCTTC. Its translation: CASSLERDRGNYGYTF.

This clone came up a few times. The chain couples TRBV6-1 to TRBJ1-5; D is perhaps TRBD1 (5 bases). Germline loops: CDR1 MNHNS, CDR2 SASEGT. The CDR3 length is 14 residues. V lost 7 bases, J lost 0 bases, and 10 bases lay in between. CDR3 region: CASKGQYSNQPQHF. In nucleotides, the CDR3 is TGTGCCAGCAAGGGGCAGTATAGCAATCAGCCCCAGCATTTT.

The chain joins TRBV23-1 to TRBJ2-7, with TRBD1 matching 7 bases. TRBV23-1 is identified as an open reading frame with a role that is uncertain. Losses at the gene ends were 3 bases for V and 0 bases for J; bases not matched to a gene: 5. The CDR3 contains 15 residues. For the CDR3, the DNA is TGCGCCAGCAGTCAGAGGGACAGCTGCTCCTACGAGCAGTACTTC. This sequence encodes CASSQRDSCSYEQYF.

The chain carries TRBV29-1 and TRBJ1-5; 8 bases are a match to TRBD1. This CDR3 region has 13 residues. V shed 4 bases and J 4 bases; nucleotides not matched to a gene: 3. Germline V lookup: CDR1 SQVTM, CDR2 ANQGSEA. The CDR3 sequence: CSVVTGVNQPQHF. The CDR3 DNA sequence: TGCAGCGTTGTGACAGGGGTTAATCAGCCCCAGCATTTT.

The genes are TRBV13 and TRBJ2-5, with 9 bases that match TRBD1. This CDR3 has 18 residues. Germline values: CDR1 PRHDT, CDR2 FYEKMQ (reference sequence). J gave up 4 bases and V 5 bases, and 17 bases lay outside the gene matches. For the CDR3, the DNA is TGTGCCAGCAGCCCCGGGACAGGGTTGGGGAACTATCGAGAGACCCAGTACTTC. Protein: CASSPGTGLGNYRETQYF.

This chain connects TRBV7-2 to TRBJ2-7; 10 bases line up with TRBD2. After removal of 5 bases from V and 7 bases from J, the junction contained 14 bases not matched to a gene. This CDR3 comprises 16 residues. Per the germline V gene, CDR1 is SGHTA and CDR2 is FQGNSA. The CDR3 sequence is CASSEDAGLAVREQYF. The DNA of the CDR3 is TGTGCCAGCAGCGAAGATGCCGGACTAGCGGTACGAGAGCAGTACTTC.

The J gene is TRBJ1-1, the V gene TRBV19; D is uncertain. Germline loops: CDR1 LNHDA, CDR2 SQIVND (reference sequence). Trimming removed 5 bases at V and 0 bases at J, with 10 bases between. The CDR3 is 14 amino acids. The CDR3 DNA sequence: TGTGCCAGTAGTGCCGGGATCATGAACACTGAAGCTTTCTTT. This sequence encodes CASSAGIMNTEAFF.

The J gene is TRBJ2-5, the V gene TRBV18; TRBD1 matches at 11 bases. Germline CDR1 and CDR2: KGHSH and LQKENI. The CDR3 runs to 14 residues. J gave up 4 bases and V 3 bases, and 1 base lay outside the gene matches. CDR3 bases: TGTGCCAGCTCACCCGGGACAGGGGGAGAGACCCAGTACTTC. Translated: CASSPGTGGETQYF.

This chain joins TRBV2 and TRBJ1-5; the D gene is possibly TRBD1 (6 bases). This CDR3 has 16 amino acids. V shed 2 bases and J shed 2 bases, with 13 bases lying between them. Germline-derived CDR1 and CDR2 are SNHLY and FYNNEI. The CDR3 nucleotides are TGTGCCAGCAGTGAAAGGTCCAGGGGAGGCAATCAGCCCCAGCATTTT. It encodes CASSERSRGGNQPQHF.

The CDR3 coding sequence is TGCGCCAGCCAGGCAGGGGGCTACAATGAGCAGTTCTTC. Translated, it gives CASQAGGYNEQFF. The V call is TRBV10-2, the J call TRBJ2-1; TRBD1 aligns across 7 bases. Germline V gene data show CDR1 as WSHSY and CDR2 as SAAADI. J gave up 3 bases and V 8 bases, and 4 bases lay outside the gene matches. The CDR3 is 13 residues long.

CDR3 sequence (DNA): TGTGCCAGCAGCGAACTGACAGGGTCTGTGGGTGAAAAACTGTTTTTT. It codes for CASSELTGSVGEKLFF. V is TRBV2 and J is TRBJ1-4, with 7 bases lining up with TRBD1. Germline CDR1 SNHLY, CDR2 FYNNEI. With 6 bases clipped from V and 7 bases from J, the junction kept 14 bases outside the gene matches. There are 16 residues in the CDR3. The full variable domain, in which reference TRBV2 and TRBJ1-4 provide the parts outside the CDR3, is EPEVTQTPSHQVTQMGQEVILRCVPISNHLYFYWYRQILGQKVEFLVSFYNNEISEKSEIFDDQFSVERPDGSNFTLKIRSTKLEDSAMYFCASSELTGSVGEKLFFGSGTQLSVL.

CDR3: CASSPLASMNTEAFF. Written as DNA, the CDR3 is TGTGCCAGCTCACCATTGGCCAGTATGAACACTGAAGCTTTCTTT. This chain joins TRBV18 and TRBJ1-1; D is unclear. The ends were cut back, 2 bases at V and 0 bases at J, with 10 bases in the middle. Germline CDR1 reads KGHSH; CDR2 reads LQKENI. This CDR3 is 15 amino acids long.

Here the CDR3 reads CASSPNRGLVSEQFF. CDR3 DNA sequence: TGTGCCAGCAGCCCGAACAGGGGTTTAGTCAGCGAGCAGTTCTTC. The V gene is TRBV7-2, the J gene TRBJ2-1, with TRBD1 identical over 7 bases. Germline values: CDR1 SGHTA, CDR2 FQGNSA. The CDR3 loop spans 15 amino acids. The junction had 14 bases not matched to a gene; V was cut back by 5 bases and J by 10 bases.

The chain carries TRBV12-5 and TRBJ1-6; D is unresolved. V lost 2 bases and J lost 5, with 7 bases in between. The CDR3 spans 14 residues. CDR1 and CDR2 (germline): LGHNT, FRNRAP. The CDR3 is CASGLIQDNSPLHF. The DNA of the CDR3 is TGTGCTAGTGGTTTGATCCAGGATAATTCACCCCTCCACTTT.

A note on this clone: Relative to the germline gene, one junction end is altered; a read error may explain this. The chain combines TRBV7-9 with TRBJ1-1; 7 bases agree with TRBD1. Germline V gives CDR1 SEHNR, CDR2 FQNEAQ (reference sequence). The CDR3 loop spans 16 amino acids. In DNA, the CDR3 is TGTTCCAGCAGCCCGAGGGGGTACAGGGGGAACACTGAAGCTTTCTTT. This translates into CSSSPRGYRGNTEAFF.

The rearrangement uses TRBV25-1 and TRBJ1-1; D unresolved. The CDR3 is made up of 12 amino acids. V gave up 6 bases and J gave up 11 bases, with 16 bases separating them. The germline V gene has CDR1 MGHDK and CDR2 SYGVNS. CDR3 DNA: TGTGCCAGCAGCCAAAACGAGAGGAGGGCTTTCTTT. This gives the protein CASSQNERRAFF.

This clone was found once. This chain joins TRBV11-2 and TRBJ1-2, with D possibly being TRBD1 (5 bases). Germline loops: CDR1 SGHAT, CDR2 FQNNGV. The CDR3 is made up of 14 amino acids. V gave up 5 bases and J gave up 5 bases, with 15 bases separating them. The CDR3 sequence: CASSPPGGTYGYTF. The CDR3 coding sequence is TGTGCCAGCAGCCCCCCGGGAGGGACTTATGGCTACACCTTC. Looking up the rest from reference TRBV11-2 and TRBJ1-2 gives the full variable domain: EAGVAQSPRYKIIEKRQSVAFWCNPISGHATLYWYQQILGQGPKLLIQFQNNGVVDDSQLPKDRFSAERLKGVDSTLKIQPAKLEDSAVYLCASSPPGGTYGYTFGSGTRLTVV.

Here the CDR3 reads CASSKDSPYEQYF. The CDR3 DNA sequence: TGTGCCAGCAGTAAGGACAGTCCGTACGAGCAGTACTTC. The chain has TRBV6-5 and TRBJ2-7, with a weak D call TRBD1 (6 bases). Trimming took 5 bases from V and 4 from J, leaving 12 bases between them. Germline V lookup: CDR1 MNHEY, CDR2 SVGAGI. The length of the CDR3 is 13 residues.